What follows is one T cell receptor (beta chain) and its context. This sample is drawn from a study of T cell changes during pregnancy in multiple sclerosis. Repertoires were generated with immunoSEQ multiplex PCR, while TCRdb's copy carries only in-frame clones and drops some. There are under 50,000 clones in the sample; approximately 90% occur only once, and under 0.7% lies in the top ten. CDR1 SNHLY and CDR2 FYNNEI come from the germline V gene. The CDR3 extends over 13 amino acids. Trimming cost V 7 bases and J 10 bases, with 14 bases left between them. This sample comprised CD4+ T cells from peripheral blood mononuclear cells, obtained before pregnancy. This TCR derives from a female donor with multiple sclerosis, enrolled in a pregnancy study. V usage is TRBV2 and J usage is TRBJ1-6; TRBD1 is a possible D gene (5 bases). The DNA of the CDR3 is TGTGCCAGCACTGGGGGGATAGGATCACCCCTCCACTTT. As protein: CASTGGIGSPLHF.